What follows is one T cell receptor (beta chain) and its context. These data are taken from a study of shared clonotypes between healthy human individuals. Genomic DNA per cell subset filled all wells of several immunoSEQ plates. Sequencing was performed with immunoSEQ multiplex PCR; in TCRdb, only in-frame clones are kept and a portion is missing. The table lists 2 million to 2.5 million clones, 90% to 96% of them singletons, with roughly 0.13% in the top ten. The germline gives CDR1 SEHNR, CDR2 FQNEAQ (reference sequence). The CDR3 sequence is 15 residues long. J was trimmed by 6 bases and V by 4 bases; bases with no gene match: 10. Donors comprised only Caucasian adults living in Nashville, Tennessee.

The sequence derives from a man between 18 and 35 years old in good health. The sequenced sample was naive CD4+ T cells sorted from blood. Subset in this sample: CD45RA+ positively selected. The chain recombines TRBV7-9 with TRBJ1-2; TRBD1 agrees at 8 bases. CDR3 nucleotide sequence: TGTGCCAGCAGCTACATTACAGGGGGATGGCATGGCTACACCTTC. Protein product: CASSYITGGWHGYTF.